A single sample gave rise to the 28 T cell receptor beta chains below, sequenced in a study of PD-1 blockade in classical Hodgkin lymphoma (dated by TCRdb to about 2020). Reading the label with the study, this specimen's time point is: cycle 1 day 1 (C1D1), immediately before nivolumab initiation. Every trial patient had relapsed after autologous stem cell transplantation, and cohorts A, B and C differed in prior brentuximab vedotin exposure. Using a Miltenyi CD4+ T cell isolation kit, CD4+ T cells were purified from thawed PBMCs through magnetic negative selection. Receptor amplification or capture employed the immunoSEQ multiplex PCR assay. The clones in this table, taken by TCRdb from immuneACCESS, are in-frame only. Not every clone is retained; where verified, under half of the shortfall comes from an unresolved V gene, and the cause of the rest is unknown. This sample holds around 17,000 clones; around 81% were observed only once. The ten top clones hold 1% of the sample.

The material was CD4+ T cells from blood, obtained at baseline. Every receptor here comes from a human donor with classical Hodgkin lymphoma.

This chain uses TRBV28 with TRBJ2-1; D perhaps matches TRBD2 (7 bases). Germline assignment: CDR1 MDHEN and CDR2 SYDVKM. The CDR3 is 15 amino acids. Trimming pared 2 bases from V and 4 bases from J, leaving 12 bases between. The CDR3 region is CASSLGGGVYNEQFF. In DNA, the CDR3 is TGTGCCAGCAGTTTAGGAGGGGGGGTTTACAATGAGCAGTTCTTC.

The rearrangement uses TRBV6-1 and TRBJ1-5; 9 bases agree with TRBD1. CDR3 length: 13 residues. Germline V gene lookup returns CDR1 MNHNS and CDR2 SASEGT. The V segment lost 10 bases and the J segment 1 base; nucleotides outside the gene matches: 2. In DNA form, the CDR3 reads TGTGCCACGACAGGGGGAAGCAATCAGCCCCAGCATTTT. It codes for CATTGGSNQPQHF.

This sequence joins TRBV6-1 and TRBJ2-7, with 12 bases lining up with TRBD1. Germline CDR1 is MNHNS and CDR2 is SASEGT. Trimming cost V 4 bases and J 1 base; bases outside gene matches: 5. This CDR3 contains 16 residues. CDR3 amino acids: CASSAPGQGASYEQYF. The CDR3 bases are TGTGCCAGCAGTGCTCCGGGACAGGGGGCATCCTACGAGCAGTACTTC.

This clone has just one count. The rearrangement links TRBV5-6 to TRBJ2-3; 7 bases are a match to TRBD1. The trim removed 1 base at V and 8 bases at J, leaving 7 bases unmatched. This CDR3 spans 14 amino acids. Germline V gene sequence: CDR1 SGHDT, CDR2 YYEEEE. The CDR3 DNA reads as TGTGCCAGCAGCTTGAAACAGGGGTGGAGTACGCAGTATTTT. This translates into CASSLKQGWSTQYF.

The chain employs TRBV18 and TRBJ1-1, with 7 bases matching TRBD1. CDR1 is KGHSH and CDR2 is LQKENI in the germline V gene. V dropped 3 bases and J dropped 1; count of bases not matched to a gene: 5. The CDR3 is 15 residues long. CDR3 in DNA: TGTGCCAGCTCACCCGCGACAGGGACGAACACTGAAGCTTTCTTT. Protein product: CASSPATGTNTEAFF.

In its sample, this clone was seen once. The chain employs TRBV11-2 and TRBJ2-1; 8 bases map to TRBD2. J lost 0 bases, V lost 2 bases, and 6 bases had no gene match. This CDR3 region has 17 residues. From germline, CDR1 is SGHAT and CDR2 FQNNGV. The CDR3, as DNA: TGTGCCAGCAGCTTATTAGCGGGACTCGCCTCCTACAATGAGCAGTTCTTC. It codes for CASSLLAGLASYNEQFF.

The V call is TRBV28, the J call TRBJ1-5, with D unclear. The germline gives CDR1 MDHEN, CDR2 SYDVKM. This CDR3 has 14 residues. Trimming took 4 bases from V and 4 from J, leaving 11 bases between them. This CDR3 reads CASSSLSRNQPQHF. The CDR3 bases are TGTGCCAGCAGTTCCCTCTCCAGGAATCAGCCCCAGCATTTT.

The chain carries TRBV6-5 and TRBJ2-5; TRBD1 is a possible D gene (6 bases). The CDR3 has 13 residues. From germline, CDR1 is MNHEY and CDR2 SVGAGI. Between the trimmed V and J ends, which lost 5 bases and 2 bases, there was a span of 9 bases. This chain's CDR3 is CASSDRTQETQYF. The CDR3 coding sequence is TGTGCCAGCAGTGACAGGACGCAAGAGACCCAGTACTTC.

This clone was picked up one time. The CDR3 nucleotides are TGTGCCAGCTCACTCCTCCCCAGGGGCACGAACACTGAAGCTTTCTTT. It is translated as CASSLLPRGTNTEAFF. The V gene is TRBV18, the J gene TRBJ1-1; the D gene is possibly TRBD1 (6 bases). V lost 4 bases to trimming and J lost 1 base, with 16 bases between them. CDR3 size: 16 residues. CDR1 is KGHSH, CDR2 LQKENI, per germline.

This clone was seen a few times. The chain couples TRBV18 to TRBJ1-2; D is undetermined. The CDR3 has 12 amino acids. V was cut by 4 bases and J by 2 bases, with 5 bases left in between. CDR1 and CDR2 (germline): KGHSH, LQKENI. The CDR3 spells CASSRLNYGYTF. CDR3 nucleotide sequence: TGTGCCAGCTCACGACTGAACTATGGCTACACCTTC.

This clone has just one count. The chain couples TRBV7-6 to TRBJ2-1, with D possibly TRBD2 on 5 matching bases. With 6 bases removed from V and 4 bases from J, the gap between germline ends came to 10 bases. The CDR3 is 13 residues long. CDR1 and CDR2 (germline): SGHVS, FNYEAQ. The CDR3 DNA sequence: TGTGCCAGCAGGGGAGAGGGATACAATGAGCAGTTCTTC. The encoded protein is CASRGEGYNEQFF. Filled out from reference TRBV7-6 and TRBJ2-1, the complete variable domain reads GAGVSQSPRYKVTKRGQDVALRCDPISGHVSLYWYRQALGQGPEFLTYFNYEAQQDKSGLPNDRFSAERPEGSISTLTIQRTEQRDSAMYRCASRGEGYNEQFFGPGTRLTVL.

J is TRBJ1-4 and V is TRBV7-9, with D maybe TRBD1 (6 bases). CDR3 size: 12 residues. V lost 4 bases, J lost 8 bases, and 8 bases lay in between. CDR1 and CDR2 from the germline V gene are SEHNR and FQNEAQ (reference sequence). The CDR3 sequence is CASSWGLEKLFF. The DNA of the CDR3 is TGTGCCAGCAGCTGGGGGCTCGAAAAACTGTTTTTT.

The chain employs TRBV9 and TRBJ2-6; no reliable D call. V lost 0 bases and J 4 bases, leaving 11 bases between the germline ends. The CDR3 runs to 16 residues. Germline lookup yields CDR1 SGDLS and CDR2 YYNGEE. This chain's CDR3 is CASSVDGVWGANVLTF. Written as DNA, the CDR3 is TGTGCCAGCAGCGTAGATGGGGTCTGGGGGGCCAACGTCCTGACTTTC.

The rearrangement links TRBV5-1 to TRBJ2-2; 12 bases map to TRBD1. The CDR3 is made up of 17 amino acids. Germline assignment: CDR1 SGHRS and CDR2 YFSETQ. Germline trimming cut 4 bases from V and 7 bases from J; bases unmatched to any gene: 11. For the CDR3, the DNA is TGCGCCAGCAGCCAGGGGACAGGGGGCTTTAATTTCGGGGAGCTGTTTTTT. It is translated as CASSQGTGGFNFGELFF.

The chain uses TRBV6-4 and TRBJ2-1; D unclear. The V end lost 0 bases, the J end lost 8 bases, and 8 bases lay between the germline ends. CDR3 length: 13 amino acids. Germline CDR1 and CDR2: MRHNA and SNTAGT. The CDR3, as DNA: TGTGCCAGCAGTGACTCGAGAGAGGATGAGCAGTTCTTC. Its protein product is CASSDSREDEQFF.

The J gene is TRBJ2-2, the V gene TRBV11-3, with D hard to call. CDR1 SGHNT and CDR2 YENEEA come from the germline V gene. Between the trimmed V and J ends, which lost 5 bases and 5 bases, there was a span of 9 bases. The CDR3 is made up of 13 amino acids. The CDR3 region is CASSALATGELFF. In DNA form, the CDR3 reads TGTGCCAGCAGCGCCTTAGCAACCGGGGAGCTGTTTTTT. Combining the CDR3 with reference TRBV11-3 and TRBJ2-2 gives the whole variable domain EAGVVQSPRYKIIEKKQPVAFWCNPISGHNTLYWYLQNLGQGPELLIRYENEEAVDDSQLPKDRFSAERLKGVDSTLKIQPAELGDSAVYLCASSALATGELFFGEGSRLTVL.

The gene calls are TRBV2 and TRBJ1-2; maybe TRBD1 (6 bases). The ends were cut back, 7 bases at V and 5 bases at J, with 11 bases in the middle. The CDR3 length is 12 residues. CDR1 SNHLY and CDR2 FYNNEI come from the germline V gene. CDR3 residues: CASNYRVYGYTF. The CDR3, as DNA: TGTGCCAGCAATTACAGGGTATATGGCTACACCTTC.

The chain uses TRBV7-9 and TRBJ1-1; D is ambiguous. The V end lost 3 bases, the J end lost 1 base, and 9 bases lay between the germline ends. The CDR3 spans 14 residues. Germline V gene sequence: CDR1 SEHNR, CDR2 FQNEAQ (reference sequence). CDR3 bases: TGTGCCAGCAGCTTGGTCGAGGGGAACACTGAAGCTTTCTTT. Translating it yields CASSLVEGNTEAFF.

The CDR3 region is CASSSIGGAPDTQYF. CDR3 DNA: TGTGCCAGCAGCTCGATCGGGGGGGCCCCCGATACGCAGTATTTT. The chain recombines TRBV7-3 with TRBJ2-3; 8 nucleotides line up with TRBD2. The junction had 9 bases not matched to a gene; V was cut back by 4 bases and J by 6 bases. Looked up from germline, CDR1 is SGHTA and CDR2 is FQGTGA. There are 15 residues in the CDR3.

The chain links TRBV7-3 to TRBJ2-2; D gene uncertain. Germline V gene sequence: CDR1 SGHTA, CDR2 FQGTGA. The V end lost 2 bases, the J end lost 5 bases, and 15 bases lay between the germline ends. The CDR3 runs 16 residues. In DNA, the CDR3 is TGTGCCAGCAGCTTATTGGGGTTCATGAGGACCGGGGAGCTGTTTTTT. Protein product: CASSLLGFMRTGELFF.

DNA for the CDR3: TGTGCCAGCAGCTTAGTTTGGGGTGGGGCGAGTTTGAACACTGAAGCTTTCTTT. The encoded protein is CASSLVWGGASLNTEAFF. The chain uses TRBV7-2 and TRBJ1-1, with D perhaps matching TRBD1 (5 bases). The CDR3 consists of 18 residues. V was trimmed by 1 base and J by 0 bases, leaving 18 bases between them. Germline V CDR1 and CDR2: SGHTA, FQGNSA.

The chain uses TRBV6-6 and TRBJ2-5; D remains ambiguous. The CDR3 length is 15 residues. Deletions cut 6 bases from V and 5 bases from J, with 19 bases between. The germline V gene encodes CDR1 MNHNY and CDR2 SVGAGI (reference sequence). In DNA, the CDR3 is TGTGCCAGCAGCCCCCTACGAAGCTCCGACGAGACCCAGTACTTC. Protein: CASSPLRSSDETQYF.

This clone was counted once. The CDR3 reads CASSIVAFGELFF. The DNA for the CDR3 is TGTGCCAGCAGTATTGTGGCCTTCGGGGAGCTGTTTTTT. This chain uses TRBV6-5 with TRBJ2-2; D remains unclear. The CDR3 length is 13 residues. With 5 bases removed from V and 7 bases from J, the gap between germline ends came to 11 bases. Germline V lookup: CDR1 MNHEY, CDR2 SVGAGI.

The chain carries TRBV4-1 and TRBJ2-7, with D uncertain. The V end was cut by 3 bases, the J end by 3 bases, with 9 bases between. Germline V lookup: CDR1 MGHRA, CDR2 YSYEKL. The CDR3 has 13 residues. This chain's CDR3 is CASSHGVNYEQYF. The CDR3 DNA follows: TGCGCCAGCAGCCATGGGGTTAACTACGAGCAGTACTTC.

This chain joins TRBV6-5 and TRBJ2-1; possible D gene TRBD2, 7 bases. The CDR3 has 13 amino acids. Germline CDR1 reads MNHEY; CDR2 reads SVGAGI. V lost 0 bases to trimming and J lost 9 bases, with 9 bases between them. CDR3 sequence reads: CASSYSRGGEQFF. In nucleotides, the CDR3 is TGTGCCAGCAGTTACTCGAGGGGGGGTGAGCAGTTCTTC.

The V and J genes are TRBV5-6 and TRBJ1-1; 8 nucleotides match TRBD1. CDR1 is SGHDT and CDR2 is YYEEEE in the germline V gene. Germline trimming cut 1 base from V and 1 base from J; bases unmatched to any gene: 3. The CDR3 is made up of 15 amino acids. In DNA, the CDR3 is TGTGCCAGCAGCTTGCGCGGGACAGGGAACACTGAAGCTTTCTTT. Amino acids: CASSLRGTGNTEAFF.

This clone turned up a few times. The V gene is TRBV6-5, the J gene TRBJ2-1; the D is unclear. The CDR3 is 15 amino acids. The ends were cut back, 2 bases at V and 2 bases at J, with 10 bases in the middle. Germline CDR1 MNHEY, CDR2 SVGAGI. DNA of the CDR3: TGTGCCAGCAGTTACACGCCCAGCCCCTACAATGAGCAGTTCTTC. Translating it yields CASSYTPSPYNEQFF.

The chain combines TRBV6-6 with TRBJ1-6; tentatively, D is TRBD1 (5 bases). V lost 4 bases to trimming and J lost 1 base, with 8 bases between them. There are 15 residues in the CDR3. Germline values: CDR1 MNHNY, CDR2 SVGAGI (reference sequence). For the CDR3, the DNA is TGTGCCAGCAGTTCGGGACTGTCCTATAATTCACCCCTCCACTTT. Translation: CASSSGLSYNSPLHF.